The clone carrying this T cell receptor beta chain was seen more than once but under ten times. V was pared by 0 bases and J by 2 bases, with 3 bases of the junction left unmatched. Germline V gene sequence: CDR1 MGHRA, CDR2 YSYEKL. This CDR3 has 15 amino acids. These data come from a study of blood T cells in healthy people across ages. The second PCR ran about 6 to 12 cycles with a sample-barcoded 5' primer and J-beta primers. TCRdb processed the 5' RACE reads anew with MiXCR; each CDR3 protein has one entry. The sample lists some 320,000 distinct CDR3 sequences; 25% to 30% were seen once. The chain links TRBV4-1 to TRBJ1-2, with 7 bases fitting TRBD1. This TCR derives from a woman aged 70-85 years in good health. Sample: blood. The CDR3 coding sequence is TGCGCCAGCAGCCAAGACAGGGGGTTCAACTATGGCTACACCTTC. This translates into CASSQDRGFNYGYTF.